This is a list of T cell receptor beta chains from one sample in a study of memory CD4+ T cells and cytomegalovirus serostatus. Using immunoSEQ multiplex PCR, the repertoire was profiled, and TCRdb retains in-frame clones only, with some absent. The sample holds around 49,000 clones, approximately 78% seen once. Sequenced input: memory CD4+ T cells from blood. Receptors originate from an adult in good health and CMV-seronegative. Each CDR3 is given without its conserved first and last residue. The D gene is left open where the match is weak.

D gene: NA; V gene: TRBV6-4; CDR3 protein: ASRDTNMNTEAF
D gene: TRBD2; V gene: TRBV27; CDR3 protein: ASSWGLAAYNEQF
D gene: NA; V gene: TRBV28; CDR3 protein: ASSLDYEQY
D gene: TRBD1; V gene: TRBV25-1; CDR3 protein: ASRYDRDPTDTQY
D gene: NA; V gene: TRBV28; CDR3 protein: ASRPETGGEQPQH
D gene: TRBD1; V gene: TRBV6-1; CDR3 protein: ASRGRQGGDQPQH
D gene: NA; V gene: TRBV4-1; CDR3 protein: ASSQDTQGYEQY
D gene: NA; V gene: TRBV10-3; CDR3 protein: AISGGTETQY
D gene: TRBD1; V gene: TRBV28; CDR3 protein: ASRRTGAYGYT
D gene: NA; V gene: TRBV6-5; CDR3 protein: ASQQQSSYNEQF
D gene: NA; V gene: TRBV9; CDR3 protein: ASSEGANQETQY
D gene: TRBD1; V gene: TRBV11-2; CDR3 protein: ASSISRDRGRGEQY
D gene: NA; V gene: TRBV19; CDR3 protein: ASSIETGPTYEQY
D gene: NA; V gene: TRBV4-1; CDR3 protein: ASSQVPGANTGELF
D gene: TRBD1; V gene: TRBV4-1; CDR3 protein: ASRPQGPNQPQH
D gene: NA; V gene: TRBV7-9; CDR3 protein: ASSSQETQY
D gene: NA; V gene: TRBV29-1; CDR3 protein: SVDMAEKPYGYT
D gene: NA; V gene: TRBV5-1; CDR3 protein: ASSDLRPGVREAF
D gene: NA; V gene: TRBV5-1; CDR3 protein: ASSTGTTGRETQY
D gene: TRBD1; V gene: TRBV10-3; CDR3 protein: AIRRTGTGSNEQF
D gene: NA; V gene: TRBV7-6; CDR3 protein: ASSLGGRFTNEKLF
D gene: NA; V gene: TRBV11-1; CDR3 protein: ASSLEAGSGETQY
D gene: TRBD1; V gene: TRBV29-1; CDR3 protein: SVGAGTGGETQY
D gene: TRBD2; V gene: TRBV4-2; CDR3 protein: ASSQATGLGYNEQF
D gene: NA; V gene: TRBV4-1; CDR3 protein: ASSQAPTWETQY
D gene: TRBD2; V gene: TRBV28; CDR3 protein: ASGGTSGWYYEQY
D gene: NA; V gene: TRBV28; CDR3 protein: ASGVYSNQPQH
D gene: NA; V gene: TRBV5-4; CDR3 protein: ASSLDLRNEQF
D gene: TRBD1; V gene: TRBV27; CDR3 protein: ASSLQGASQPQH
D gene: TRBD2; V gene: TRBV25-1; CDR3 protein: ASSASELAGEVDTQY
D gene: TRBD1; V gene: TRBV5-4; CDR3 protein: ASSEGTGGTGEAF
D gene: NA; V gene: TRBV4-1; CDR3 protein: ASSQDRAPHEQY
D gene: NA; V gene: TRBV5-6; CDR3 protein: ASSWRNTIY
D gene: TRBD2; V gene: TRBV7-8; CDR3 protein: ASSLASSGAYEQY
D gene: TRBD1; V gene: TRBV10-3; CDR3 protein: AIRGTGAYRYNEQF
D gene: NA; V gene: TRBV29-1; CDR3 protein: SVELTGRSYEQY
D gene: NA; V gene: TRBV28; CDR3 protein: ASSWRSGYEQY
D gene: NA; V gene: TRBV4-1; CDR3 protein: ASSPADSSYEQY
D gene: NA; V gene: TRBV2; CDR3 protein: ASSSQGMNTEAF
D gene: NA; V gene: TRBV29-1; CDR3 protein: SVTGGANQPQH